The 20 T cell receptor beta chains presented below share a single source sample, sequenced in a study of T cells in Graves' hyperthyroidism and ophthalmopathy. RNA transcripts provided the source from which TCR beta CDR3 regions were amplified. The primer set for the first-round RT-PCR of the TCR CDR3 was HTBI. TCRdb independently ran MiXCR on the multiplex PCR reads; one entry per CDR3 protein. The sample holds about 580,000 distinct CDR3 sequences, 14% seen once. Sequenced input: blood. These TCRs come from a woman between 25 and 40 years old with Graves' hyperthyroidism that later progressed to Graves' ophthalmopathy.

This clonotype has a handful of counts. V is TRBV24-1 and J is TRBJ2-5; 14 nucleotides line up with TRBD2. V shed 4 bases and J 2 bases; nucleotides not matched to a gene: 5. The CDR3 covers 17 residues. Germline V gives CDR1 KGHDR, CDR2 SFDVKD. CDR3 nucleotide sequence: TGTGCCACCAGTGACCCGGGACTAGCGGGAGAACAAGAGACCCAGTACTTC. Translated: CATSDPGLAGEQETQYF.

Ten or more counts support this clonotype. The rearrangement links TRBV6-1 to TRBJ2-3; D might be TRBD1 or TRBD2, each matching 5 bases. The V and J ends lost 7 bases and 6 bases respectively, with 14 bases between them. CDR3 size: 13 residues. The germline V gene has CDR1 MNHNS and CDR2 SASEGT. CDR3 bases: TGTGCCAGCACCGTGTTCGGGGCCGATACGCAGTATTTT. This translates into CASTVFGADTQYF.

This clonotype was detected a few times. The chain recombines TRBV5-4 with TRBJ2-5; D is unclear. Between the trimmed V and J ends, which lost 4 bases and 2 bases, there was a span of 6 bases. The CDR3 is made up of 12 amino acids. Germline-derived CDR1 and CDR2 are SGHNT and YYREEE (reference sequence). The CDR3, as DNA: TGTGCCAGCAGCGACCAACAAGAGACCCAGTACTTC. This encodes CASSDQQETQYF.

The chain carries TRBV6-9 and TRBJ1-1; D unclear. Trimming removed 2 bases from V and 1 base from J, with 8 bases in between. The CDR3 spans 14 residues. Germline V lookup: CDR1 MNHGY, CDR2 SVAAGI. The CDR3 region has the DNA TGTGCCAGCAGTTATAATAAAGGGAACACTGAAGCTTTCTTT. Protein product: CASSYNKGNTEAFF.

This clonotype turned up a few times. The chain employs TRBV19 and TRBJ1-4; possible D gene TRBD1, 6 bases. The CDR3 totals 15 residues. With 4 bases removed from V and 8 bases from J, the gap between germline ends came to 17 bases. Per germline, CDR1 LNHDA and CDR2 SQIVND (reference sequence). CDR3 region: CASSNLQGSREKLFF. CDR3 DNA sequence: TGTGCCAGTAGTAATCTTCAGGGGTCAAGAGAAAAACTGTTTTTT.

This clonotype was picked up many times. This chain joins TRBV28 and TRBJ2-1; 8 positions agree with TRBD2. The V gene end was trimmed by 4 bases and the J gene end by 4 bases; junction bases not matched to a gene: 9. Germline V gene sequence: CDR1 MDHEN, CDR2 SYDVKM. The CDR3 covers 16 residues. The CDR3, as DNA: TGTGCCAGCAGTTCGACCGGGACTAGACCATACAATGAGCAGTTCTTC. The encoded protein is CASSSTGTRPYNEQFF.

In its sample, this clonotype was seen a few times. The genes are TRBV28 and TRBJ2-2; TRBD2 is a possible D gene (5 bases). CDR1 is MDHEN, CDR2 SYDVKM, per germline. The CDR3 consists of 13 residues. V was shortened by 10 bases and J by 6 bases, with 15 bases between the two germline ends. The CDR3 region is CATYAGIPGELFF. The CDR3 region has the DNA TGTGCCACCTATGCCGGGATCCCCGGGGAGCTGTTTTTT.

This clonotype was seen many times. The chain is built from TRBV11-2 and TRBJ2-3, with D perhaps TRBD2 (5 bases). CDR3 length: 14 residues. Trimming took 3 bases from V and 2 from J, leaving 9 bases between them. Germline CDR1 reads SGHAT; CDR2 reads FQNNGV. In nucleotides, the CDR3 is TGTGCCAGCAGCTTTGAGGGAACCACAGATACGCAGTATTTT. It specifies CASSFEGTTDTQYF.

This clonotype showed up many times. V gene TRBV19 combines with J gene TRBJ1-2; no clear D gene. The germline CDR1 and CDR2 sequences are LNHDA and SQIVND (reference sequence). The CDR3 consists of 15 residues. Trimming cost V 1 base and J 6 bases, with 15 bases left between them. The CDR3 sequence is CASSIGQPIGDGYTF. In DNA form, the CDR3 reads TGTGCCAGTAGTATAGGTCAGCCAATTGGGGATGGCTACACCTTC.

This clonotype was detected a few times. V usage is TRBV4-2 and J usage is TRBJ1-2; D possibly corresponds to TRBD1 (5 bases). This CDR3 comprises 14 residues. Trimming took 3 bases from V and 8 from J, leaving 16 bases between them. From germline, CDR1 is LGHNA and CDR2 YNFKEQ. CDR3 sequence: CASSQGDGGRGYTF. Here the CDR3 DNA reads TGTGCCAGCAGCCAGGGGGACGGTGGCAGGGGCTACACCTTC.

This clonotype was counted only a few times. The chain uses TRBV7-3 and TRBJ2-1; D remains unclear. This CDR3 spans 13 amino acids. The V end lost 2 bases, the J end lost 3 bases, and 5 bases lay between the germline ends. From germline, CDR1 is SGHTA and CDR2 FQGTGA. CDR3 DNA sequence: TGTGCCAGCAGCTTATTGAACTACAATGAGCAGTTCTTC. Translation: CASSLLNYNEQFF. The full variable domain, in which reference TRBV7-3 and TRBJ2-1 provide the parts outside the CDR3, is GAGVSQTPSNKVTEKGKYVELRCDPISGHTALYWYRQSLGQGPEFLIYFQGTGAADDSGLPNDRFFAVRPEGSVSTLKIQRTERGDSAVYLCASSLLNYNEQFFGPGTRLTVL.

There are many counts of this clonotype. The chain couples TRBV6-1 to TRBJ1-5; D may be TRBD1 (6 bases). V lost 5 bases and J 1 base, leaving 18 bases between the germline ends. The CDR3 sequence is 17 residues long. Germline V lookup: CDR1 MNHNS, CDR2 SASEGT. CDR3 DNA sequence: TGTGCCAGCAGTCCACAGGGACCACGCTTCAGCAATCAGCCCCAGCATTTT. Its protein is CASSPQGPRFSNQPQHF.

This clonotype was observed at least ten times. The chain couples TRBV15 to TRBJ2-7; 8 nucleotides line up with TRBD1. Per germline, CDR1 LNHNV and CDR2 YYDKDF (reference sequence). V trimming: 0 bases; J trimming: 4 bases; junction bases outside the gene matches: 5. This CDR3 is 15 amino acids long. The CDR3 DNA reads TGTGCCACCAGCAGAGATCCCGACAGGGGTTACGAGCAGTACTTC. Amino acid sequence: CATSRDPDRGYEQYF.

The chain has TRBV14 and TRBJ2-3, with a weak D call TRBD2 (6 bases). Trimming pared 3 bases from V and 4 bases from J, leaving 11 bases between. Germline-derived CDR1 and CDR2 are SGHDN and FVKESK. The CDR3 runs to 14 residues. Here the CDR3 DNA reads TGTGCCAGCAGCCATCTGCGGGACCCAGATACGCAGTATTTT. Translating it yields CASSHLRDPDTQYF.

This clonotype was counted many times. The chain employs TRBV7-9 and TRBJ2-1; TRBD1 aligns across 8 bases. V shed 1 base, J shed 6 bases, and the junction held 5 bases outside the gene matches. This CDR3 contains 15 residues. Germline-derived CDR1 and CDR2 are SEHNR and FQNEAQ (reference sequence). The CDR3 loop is CASSLVGQGINEQFF. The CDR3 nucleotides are TGTGCCAGCAGCTTAGTCGGACAGGGTATCAATGAGCAGTTCTTC.

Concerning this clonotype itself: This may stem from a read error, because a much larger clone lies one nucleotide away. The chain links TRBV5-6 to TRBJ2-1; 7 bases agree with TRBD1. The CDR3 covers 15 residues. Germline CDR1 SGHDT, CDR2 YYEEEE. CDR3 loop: CASSQTGQSYNQQFF. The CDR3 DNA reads TGTGCCAGCAGCCAAACGGGACAGTCCTACAATCAGCAGTTCTTC.

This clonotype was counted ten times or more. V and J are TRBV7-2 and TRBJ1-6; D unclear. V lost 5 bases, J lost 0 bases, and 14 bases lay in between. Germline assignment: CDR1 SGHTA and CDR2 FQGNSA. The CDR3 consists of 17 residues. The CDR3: CASSTQDRSSYNSPLHF. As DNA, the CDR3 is TGTGCCAGCAGCACCCAGGACCGGAGCTCCTATAATTCACCCCTCCACTTT.

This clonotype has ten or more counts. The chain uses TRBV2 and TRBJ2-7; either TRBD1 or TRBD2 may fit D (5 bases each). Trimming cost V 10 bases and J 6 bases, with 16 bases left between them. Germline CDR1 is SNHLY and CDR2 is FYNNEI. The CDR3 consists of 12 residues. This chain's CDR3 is CATALGVGEQYF. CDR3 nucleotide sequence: TGTGCCACCGCGCTGGGGGTCGGCGAGCAGTACTTC.

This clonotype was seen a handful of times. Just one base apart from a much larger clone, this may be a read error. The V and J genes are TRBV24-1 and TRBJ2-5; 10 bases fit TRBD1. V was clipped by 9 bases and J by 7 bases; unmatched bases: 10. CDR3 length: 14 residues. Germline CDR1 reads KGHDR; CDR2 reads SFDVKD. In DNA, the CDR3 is TGTGCCACCGGGACAGGGGTCATCAAAGGGACCCAGTACTTC. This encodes CATGTGVIKGTQYF.

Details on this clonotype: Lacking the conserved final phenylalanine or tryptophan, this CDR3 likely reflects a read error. CDR3 DNA: TGTGCCAGCTCACCGCGGACAGGAGAAGAGACCCAGTACCTC. Its translation: CASSPRTGEETQYL. J is TRBJ2-5 and V is TRBV18, with 7 nucleotides matching TRBD1. The junction had 4 bases not matched to a gene; V was cut back by 3 bases and J by 3 bases. The CDR3 totals 14 residues. The V gene's germline CDR1 is KGHSH and CDR2 LQKENI.